This T cell receptor (beta chain) was obtained from a study of Graves' ophthalmopathy and Graves' hyperthyroidism. Pregnancy or lactation, uncontrolled infections and other autoimmune diseases were grounds for excluding patients. Diagnosis was based on clinical symptoms, serum thyroxine, TRAb, thyroid ultrasound and orbital computed tomography. Amplifying from RNA transcripts, the study obtained TCR beta CDR3 regions. Investigators did first-round RT-PCR with HTBI primers, then second-round multiplex PCR. Via MiXCR, TCRdb re-called the multiplex PCR reads, giving one row per CDR3 protein. This sample yields 560,000 or so distinct CDR3 sequences, of which roughly 40% are seen a single time; about 4.2% belongs to the top ten. Germline V gives CDR1 MNHEY, CDR2 SMNVEV (reference sequence). This CDR3 is built from 16 residues. Between the trimmed V and J ends, which lost 6 bases and 1 base, there was a span of 15 bases.

Material: peripheral blood or thyroid tissue (not recorded which). The sequence derives from an adult man with Graves' hyperthyroidism. V and J are TRBV27 and TRBJ2-2, with D tentatively TRBD1 or TRBD2 (5 bases each). The CDR3 nucleotides read TGTGCCAGCAGCCTTTTTGGGGGTAGGAACACCGGGGAGCTGTTTTTT. Translation: CASSLFGGRNTGELFF.